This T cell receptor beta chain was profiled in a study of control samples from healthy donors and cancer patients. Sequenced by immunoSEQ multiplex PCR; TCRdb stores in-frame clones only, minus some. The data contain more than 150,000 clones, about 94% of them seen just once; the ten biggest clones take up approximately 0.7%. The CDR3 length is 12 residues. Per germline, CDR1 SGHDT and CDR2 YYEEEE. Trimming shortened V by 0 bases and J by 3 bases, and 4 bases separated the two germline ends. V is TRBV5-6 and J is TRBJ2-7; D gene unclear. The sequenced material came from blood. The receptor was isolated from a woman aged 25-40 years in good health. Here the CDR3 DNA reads TGTGCCAGCAGCTTGGATATCTACGAGCAGTACTTC. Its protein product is CASSLDIYEQYF.